This paragraph reports one T cell receptor beta chain. This sample was included in a study of blood T cell repertoires in COVID-19. Study details: There were acute and convalescent COVID-19 samples, and they came from the United States, Italy and Spain. Sample material is recorded as cDNA or gDNA derived from T cells, B-cell-depleted T cells, or PBMCs.

Per the original methods: Scientists estimated how many nucleated cells there were by amplifying reference gene primers. Assay: immunoSEQ multiplex PCR; the TCRdb copy retains only in-frame clones and omits some. V and J calls and clone size follow that table, whereas D and trimming were derived from the DNA. This sample carries fewer than 300,000 clones, just over 90% of them seen once, and the ten largest clones take around 2%. Trimming cost V 1 base and J 6 bases; bases outside gene matches: 9. The CDR3 spans 16 residues. From germline, CDR1 is LGHDT and CDR2 YNNKEL (reference sequence). This chain joins TRBV3-1 (or the pseudogene TRBV3-2) and TRBJ2-1; 7 nucleotides line up with TRBD2. This TCR was sampled from a woman aged 25 to 39 with COVID-19, enrolled during active disease. The sequencing sample was made of peripheral blood. CDR3 DNA: TGTGCCAGCAGCCAAGGTTTTAGCGGGTTGCTCAATGAGCAGTTCTTC. Translated, it gives CASSQGFSGLLNEQFF.